A single sample is the source of the 26 T cell receptor beta chains below, sequenced in a study of blood T cell repertoires in COVID-19. Clones were read by immunoSEQ multiplex PCR, and TCRdb kept only the in-frame ones, dropping some. The sample has 200,000 or so clones, about 85% seen once; the top ten hold 2.9%. The specimen sequenced was peripheral blood. The receptor source for this set is a man aged 45-65 years who had recovered from COVID-19.

This chain joins TRBV21-1 and TRBJ2-1; the table gives TRBD2 as D, unverified against the DNA. TRBV21-1 constitutes a pseudogene. CDR3 size: 17 residues. The CDR3 DNA is TGTGCCAGCAGCAAAGTCACAACCCGGGAGCCAAGTTGTGAGCAGTTCTTC. It translates to CASSKVTTREPSCEQFF.

On this clone: Other nucleotide sequences in the sample specify the same CDR3. V and J are TRBV24-1 and TRBJ2-5, with 12 bases that match TRBD1. Germline CDR1 KGHDR, CDR2 SFDVKD. The CDR3 is 15 amino acids. V shed 3 bases, J shed 4 bases, and the junction held 2 bases outside the gene matches. The CDR3 is CATSDRDRGRETQYF. The CDR3, as DNA: TGTGCCACCAGTGATCGGGACAGGGGGCGAGAGACCCAGTACTTC.

V gene TRBV21-1 combines with J gene TRBJ2-2; the D call TRBD1 from the table was never checked on the DNA. TRBV21-1 has pseudogene status. The CDR3 has 18 amino acids. The CDR3 region has the DNA TGTGCCAGCAGCGCTATCAACGACAGGGGGCGCAACACCGGGGAGCTGTTTTTT. Translation gives CASSAINDRGRNTGELFF.

This chain links TRBV5-7 with TRBJ2-1; 10 bases map to TRBD2. TRBV5-7 is an ORF; its function is uncertain. J gave up 3 bases and V 6 bases, and 6 bases lay outside the gene matches. CDR3 size: 15 residues. The chain's CDR3 is CASISGRALYNEQFF. The CDR3 bases are TGTGCCAGCATAAGCGGGAGGGCCCTCTACAATGAGCAGTTCTTC.

This clone was observed a single time. The V call is TRBV2, the J call TRBJ2-7, with D perhaps TRBD2 (7 bases). Trimming took 6 bases from V and 0 from J, leaving 18 bases between them. Germline assignment: CDR1 SNHLY and CDR2 FYNNEI. The CDR3 runs 16 residues. CDR3 in DNA: TGTGCCAGCAGAGACGAAGTAGGGGGGGACTCCTACGAGCAGTACTTC. Residues: CASRDEVGGDSYEQYF.

The gene calls are TRBV4-2 and TRBJ2-3, with D maybe TRBD1 (6 bases). The CDR3 is made up of 16 amino acids. Trimming pared 6 bases from V and 8 bases from J, leaving 24 bases between. Germline V CDR1 and CDR2: LGHNA, YNFKEQ. CDR3 amino acids: CASRPRTGPGRATQYF. CDR3 DNA sequence: TGTGCCAGCAGACCTCGTACAGGGCCCGGACGGGCTACGCAGTATTTT.

The chain carries TRBV7-2 and TRBJ2-6; TRBD1 matches 8 bases. Germline V gene data show CDR1 as SGHTA and CDR2 as FQGNSA. This CDR3 region has 17 residues. V shed 6 bases and J 4 bases; nucleotides not matched to a gene: 11. The CDR3 sequence is CASRPPGQVLGANVLTF. For the CDR3, the DNA is TGTGCCAGCAGACCTCCGGGACAGGTTTTAGGGGCCAACGTCCTGACTTTC.

This chain joins TRBV29-1 and TRBJ1-1, with 7 nucleotides matching TRBD1. Looked up from germline, CDR1 is SQVTM and CDR2 is ANQGSEA. Trimming at V came to 4 bases and at J to 5 bases, leaving 10 bases not matched to a gene. This CDR3 has 14 residues. In DNA, the CDR3 is TGCAGCGTTGGACAGGGAGGAAGGGTGACTGAAGCTTTCTTT. Amino acids: CSVGQGGRVTEAFF.

J is TRBJ2-7 and V is TRBV5-6, with D maybe TRBD2 (6 bases). Deletions cut 0 bases from V and 11 bases from J, with 12 bases between. The CDR3 loop spans 12 amino acids. CDR1 is SGHDT and CDR2 is YYEEEE in the germline V gene. Written as DNA, the CDR3 is TGTGCCAGCAGCTTGGGGGACTCTTCGAAGTACTTC. Protein sequence: CASSLGDSSKYF.

The J gene is TRBJ2-5, the V gene TRBV3-1 (or the pseudogene TRBV3-2); D may be TRBD2 (5 bases). Germline lookup yields CDR1 LGHDT and CDR2 YNNKEL (reference sequence). The length of the CDR3 is 15 residues. The germline V and J ends were trimmed by 0 bases and 1 base, with 9 bases remaining between them. CDR3 residues: CASSQDPGIQETQYF. CDR3 sequence (DNA): TGTGCCAGCAGCCAAGATCCGGGAATCCAAGAGACCCAGTACTTC.

The rearrangement joins TRBV28 to TRBJ1-2; 8 bases are a match to TRBD1. This CDR3 is 11 amino acids long. J gave up 12 bases and V 7 bases, and 7 bases lay outside the gene matches. The germline V gene encodes CDR1 MDHEN and CDR2 SYDVKM. CDR3: CASKTGVLHTF. The CDR3 DNA is TGTGCCAGCAAGACAGGGGTACTGCACACCTTC.

This clone was counted a single time. The V call is TRBV19, the J call TRBJ1-4, with 8 bases lining up with TRBD1. The trim removed 5 bases at V and 3 bases at J, leaving 8 bases unmatched. Germline V gives CDR1 LNHDA, CDR2 SQIVND (reference sequence). The CDR3 is 16 amino acids. CDR3 region: CASSRDRLRANEKLFF. The CDR3 DNA reads TGTGCCAGTAGTCGGGACAGGCTGAGGGCTAATGAAAAACTGTTTTTT.

The V call is TRBV5-6, the J call TRBJ1-5; 8 bases line up with TRBD1. This CDR3 is built from 14 residues. CDR1 is SGHDT, CDR2 YYEEEE, per germline. The junction had 2 bases not matched to a gene; V was cut back by 1 base and J by 5 bases. CDR3 bases: TGTGCCAGCAGCTTGACAGGGGGGGATCAGCCCCAGCATTTT. Its translation is CASSLTGGDQPQHF.

The V call is TRBV7-2, the J call TRBJ1-2, with 7 bases lining up with TRBD1. Unmatched junction bases numbered 12, after V lost 3 bases and J lost 8 bases. The CDR3 sequence is 15 residues long. Germline CDR1 SGHTA, CDR2 FQGNSA. CDR3 in DNA: TGTGCCAGCAGCTTTGACCACAGGGGACAAGGGGGCTACACCTTC. This sequence encodes CASSFDHRGQGGYTF.

This clone is a singleton in its sample. The chain combines TRBV19 with TRBJ2-1, with TRBD2 as a possible D gene (5 bases). CDR3 length equals 13 residues. V lost 0 bases, J lost 7 bases, and 7 bases lay in between. From germline, CDR1 is LNHDA and CDR2 SQIVND (reference sequence). CDR3 amino acids: CASSIERRNEQFF. CDR3 nucleotide sequence: TGTGCCAGTAGTATAGAGCGGAGGAATGAGCAGTTCTTC.

V gene TRBV18 combines with J gene TRBJ1-3; 8 nucleotides agree with TRBD1. The germline gives CDR1 KGHSH, CDR2 LQKENI. Trimming cost V 4 bases and J 5 bases; bases outside gene matches: 10. This CDR3 has 16 residues. This CDR3 reads CASSLHAQGARNTIYF. The CDR3 bases are TGTGCCAGCTCACTACACGCCCAGGGGGCGAGAAACACCATATATTTT.

The V gene is TRBV7-9, the J gene TRBJ2-5, with a weak D call TRBD1 (6 bases). Germline V lookup: CDR1 SEHNR, CDR2 FQNEAQ (reference sequence). The CDR3 is made up of 15 amino acids. V was cut by 1 base and J by 2 bases, with 11 bases left in between. The CDR3 DNA reads TGTGCCAGCAGCTTAGTGGCAGGGGCGCAAGAGACCCAGTACTTC. Translation gives CASSLVAGAQETQYF.

In this sample, this clone turned up once. The rearrangement joins TRBV5-1 to TRBJ1-6; TRBD1 agrees at 7 bases. Germline CDR1 reads SGHRS; CDR2 reads YFSETQ. This CDR3 contains 15 residues. With 4 bases clipped from V and 6 bases from J, the junction kept 7 bases outside the gene matches. The CDR3 reads CASSQMTGTNSPLHF. CDR3 nucleotide sequence: TGCGCCAGCAGCCAAATGACAGGGACTAATTCACCCCTCCACTTT.

The chain recombines TRBV29-1 with TRBJ2-7; 9 bases line up with TRBD1. Germline trimming cut 3 bases from V and 6 bases from J; bases unmatched to any gene: 6. Germline CDR1 is SQVTM and CDR2 is ANQGSEA. The length of the CDR3 is 13 residues. CDR3 nucleotide sequence: TGCAGCGTTGAGGGGGACAGGGCCGGCGAGCAGTACTTC. This codes for CSVEGDRAGEQYF.

The CDR3 reads CASRGPDRGTDTQYF. Written as DNA, the CDR3 is TGTGCCAGTAGGGGTCCGGACAGGGGCACAGATACGCAGTATTTT. J is TRBJ2-3 and V is TRBV19, with 8 bases aligning to TRBD1. The germline gives CDR1 LNHDA, CDR2 SQIVND (reference sequence). V gave up 6 bases and J gave up 1 base; unmatched junction bases: 6. The CDR3 covers 15 residues.

The J gene is TRBJ1-1, the V gene TRBV6-1; TRBD1 is a possible D gene (6 bases). Germline values: CDR1 MNHNS, CDR2 SASEGT. The CDR3 totals 12 residues. The ends were cut back, 2 bases at V and 10 bases at J, with 11 bases in the middle. CDR3 DNA: TGTGCCAGCAGTGAAAACAGGGAAGTAGCTTTCTTT. Translating gives CASSENREVAFF.

This clone showed up many times. This chain connects TRBV21-1 to TRBJ2-7; the table's D gene call, TRBD2, was not cross checked with the DNA. TRBV21-1 is shown as a pseudogene. This CDR3 has 15 amino acids. CDR3 coding DNA: TGTGCCAGCAGCTCACAACTAGCGGGAGAATACGAGCAGTACTTC. Residues: CASSSQLAGEYEQYF.

This clone has only one observation. This chain uses TRBV27 with TRBJ2-7, with 9 positions matching TRBD1. The V and J ends lost 5 bases and 5 bases, in that order; junction bases with no gene match: 10. Germline CDR1 reads MNHEY; CDR2 reads SMNVEV (reference sequence). The CDR3 loop spans 15 amino acids. The CDR3 sequence is CASSALGQGGNEQYF. The CDR3 coding sequence is TGTGCCAGCAGTGCACTGGGACAGGGAGGCAACGAGCAGTACTTC.

The chain joins TRBV28 to TRBJ2-1, with 9 bases identical to TRBD2. The V gene end was trimmed by 4 bases and the J gene end by 8 bases; junction bases not matched to a gene: 9. CDR3 length: 15 residues. Germline V gene data show CDR1 as MDHEN and CDR2 as SYDVKM. Here the CDR3 DNA reads TGTGCCAGCAGTTCCGCCGGGACTAGCCGATATGAGCAGTTCTTC. Translation: CASSSAGTSRYEQFF.

Of note for this clone: Compared with germline, one end of the junction differs, possibly owing to a read error. The V call is TRBV30, the J call TRBJ2-1; maybe TRBD2 (5 bases). The CDR3 has 12 residues. CDR1 is GTSNPN and CDR2 is SVGIG in the germline V gene (reference sequence). The CDR3 sequence is CAREGRYNEQFF. The CDR3 nucleotides are TGCGCGAGGGAAGGACGGTACAATGAGCAGTTCTTC.

This chain joins TRBV7-2 and TRBJ1-1; maybe TRBD1 (6 bases). Germline V gives CDR1 SGHTA, CDR2 FQGNSA. The CDR3 length is 15 residues. Trimming cost V 5 bases and J 0 bases, with 13 bases left between them. CDR3 amino acids: CASSQNRALNTEAFF. The CDR3 region has the DNA TGTGCCAGCAGCCAAAACAGGGCCCTGAACACTGAAGCTTTCTTT.